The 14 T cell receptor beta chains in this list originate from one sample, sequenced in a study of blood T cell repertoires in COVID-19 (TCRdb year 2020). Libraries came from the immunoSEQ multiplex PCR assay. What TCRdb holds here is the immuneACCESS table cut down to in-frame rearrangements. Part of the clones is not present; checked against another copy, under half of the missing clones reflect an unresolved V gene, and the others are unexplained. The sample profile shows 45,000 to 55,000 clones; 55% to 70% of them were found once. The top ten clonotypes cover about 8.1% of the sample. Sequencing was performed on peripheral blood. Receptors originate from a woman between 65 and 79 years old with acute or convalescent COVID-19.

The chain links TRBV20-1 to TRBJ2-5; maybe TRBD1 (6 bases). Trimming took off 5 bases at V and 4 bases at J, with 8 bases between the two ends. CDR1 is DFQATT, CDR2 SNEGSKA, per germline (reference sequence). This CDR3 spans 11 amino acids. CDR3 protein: CSAWTVETQYF. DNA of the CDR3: TGCAGTGCTTGGACAGTAGAGACCCAGTACTTC.

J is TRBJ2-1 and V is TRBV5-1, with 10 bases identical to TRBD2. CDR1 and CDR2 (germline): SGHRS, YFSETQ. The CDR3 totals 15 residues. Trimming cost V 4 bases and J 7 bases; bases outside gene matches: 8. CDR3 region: CASSRSGLAMNEQFF. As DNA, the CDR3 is TGCGCCAGCAGCCGTTCGGGACTAGCGATGAATGAGCAGTTCTTC.

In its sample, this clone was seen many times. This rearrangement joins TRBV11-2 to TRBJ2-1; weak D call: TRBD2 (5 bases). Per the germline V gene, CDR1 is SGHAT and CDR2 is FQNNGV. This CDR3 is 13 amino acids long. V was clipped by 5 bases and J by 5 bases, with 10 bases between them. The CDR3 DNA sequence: TGTGCCAGCAGCCGAGGGAGACACAATGAGCAGTTCTTC. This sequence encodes CASSRGRHNEQFF.

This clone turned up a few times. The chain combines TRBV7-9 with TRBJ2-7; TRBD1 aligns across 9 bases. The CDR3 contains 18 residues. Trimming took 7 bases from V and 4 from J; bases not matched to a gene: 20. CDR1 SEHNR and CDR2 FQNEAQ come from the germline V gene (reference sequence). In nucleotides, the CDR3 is TGTGCCAGCACCTCCGGGACAGGGCCGCCAGGACTAGTTTACGAGCAGTACTTC. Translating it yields CASTSGTGPPGLVYEQYF.

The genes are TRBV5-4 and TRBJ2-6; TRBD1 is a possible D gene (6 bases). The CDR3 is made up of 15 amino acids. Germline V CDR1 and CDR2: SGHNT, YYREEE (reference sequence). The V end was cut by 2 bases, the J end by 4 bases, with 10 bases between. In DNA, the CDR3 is TGTGCCAGCAGCTTTCCAGGGGTCGGGGCCAACGTCCTGACTTTC. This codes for CASSFPGVGANVLTF.

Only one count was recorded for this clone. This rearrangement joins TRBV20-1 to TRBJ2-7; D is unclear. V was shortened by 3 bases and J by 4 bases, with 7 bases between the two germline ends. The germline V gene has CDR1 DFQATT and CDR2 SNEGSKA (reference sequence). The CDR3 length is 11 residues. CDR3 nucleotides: TGCAGTGCTAGCGACTTGTACGAGCAGTACTTC. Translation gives CSASDLYEQYF.

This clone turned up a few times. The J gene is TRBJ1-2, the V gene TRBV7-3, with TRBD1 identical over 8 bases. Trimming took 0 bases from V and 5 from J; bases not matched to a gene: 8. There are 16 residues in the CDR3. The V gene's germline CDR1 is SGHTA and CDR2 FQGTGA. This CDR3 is CASSLTGQGAEYGYTF. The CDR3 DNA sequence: TGTGCCAGCAGCTTAACTGGGCAGGGGGCGGAATATGGCTACACCTTC.

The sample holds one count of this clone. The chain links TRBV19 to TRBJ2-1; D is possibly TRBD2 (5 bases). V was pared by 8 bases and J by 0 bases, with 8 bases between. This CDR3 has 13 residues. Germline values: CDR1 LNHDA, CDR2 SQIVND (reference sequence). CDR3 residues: CASGESSYNEQFF. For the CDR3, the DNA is TGTGCCAGTGGGGAGAGCTCCTACAATGAGCAGTTCTTC.

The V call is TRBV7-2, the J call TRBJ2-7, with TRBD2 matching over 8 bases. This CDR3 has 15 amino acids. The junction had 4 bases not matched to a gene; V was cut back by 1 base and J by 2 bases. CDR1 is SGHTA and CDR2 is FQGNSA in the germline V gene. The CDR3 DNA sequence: TGTGCCAGCAGCTTAGGAATAGCGGGACCCTACGAGCAGTACTTC. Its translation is CASSLGIAGPYEQYF.

In nucleotides, the CDR3 is TGCGCCAGCAGCCAAGGCCTCGGAGAGGAGACCCAGTACTTC. As protein: CASSQGLGEETQYF. This sequence joins TRBV4-1 and TRBJ2-5; D is ambiguous. The V end lost 1 base, the J end lost 5 bases, and 11 bases lay between the germline ends. In germline, CDR1 is MGHRA, CDR2 YSYEKL. The CDR3 sequence is 14 residues long.

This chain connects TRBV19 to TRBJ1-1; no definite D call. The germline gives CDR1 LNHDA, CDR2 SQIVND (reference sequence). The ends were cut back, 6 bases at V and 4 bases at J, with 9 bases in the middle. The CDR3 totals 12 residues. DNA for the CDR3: TGTGCCAGTAGCGGGAGAGGCACTGAAGCTTTCTTT. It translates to CASSGRGTEAFF.

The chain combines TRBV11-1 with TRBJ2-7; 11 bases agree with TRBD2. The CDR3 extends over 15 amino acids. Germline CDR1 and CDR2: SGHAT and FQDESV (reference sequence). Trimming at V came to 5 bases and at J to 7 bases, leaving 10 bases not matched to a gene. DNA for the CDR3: TGTGCCAGCAGCACGATGACTAGCGGGGTGGGTGAGCAGTACTTC. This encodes CASSTMTSGVGEQYF.

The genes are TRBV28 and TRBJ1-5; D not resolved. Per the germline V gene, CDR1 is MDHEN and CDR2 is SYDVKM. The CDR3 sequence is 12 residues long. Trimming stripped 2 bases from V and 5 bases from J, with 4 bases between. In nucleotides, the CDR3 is TGTGCCAGCAGTTTACTCCATCAGCCCCAGCATTTT. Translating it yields CASSLLHQPQHF. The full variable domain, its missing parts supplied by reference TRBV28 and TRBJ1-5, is DVKVTQSSRYLVKRTGEKVFLECVQDMDHENMFWYRQDPGLGLRLIYFSYDVKMKEKGDIPEGYSVSREKKERFSLILESASTNQTSMYLCASSLLHQPQHFGDGTRLSIL.

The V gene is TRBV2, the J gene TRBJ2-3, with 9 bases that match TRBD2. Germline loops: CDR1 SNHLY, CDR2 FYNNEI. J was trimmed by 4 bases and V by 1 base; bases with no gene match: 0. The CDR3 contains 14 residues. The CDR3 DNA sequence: TGTGCCAGCAGTGAAGGCGGGGGGGCAGATACGCAGTATTTT. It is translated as CASSEGGGADTQYF.